This TCR beta chain emerged from a study of T cell responses to AZD1222 COVID-19 vaccine. Study-level information: The analysis combined second doses at about 4 or about 12 weeks. The study, taken as a whole, reports: Donors, mostly white British, included more females; clonal diversity was possibly underestimated.

Sequencing used immunoSEQ multiplex PCR; TCRdb keeps in-frame clones, though not all of them. The sample lists about 190,000 clones; more than 75% were seen once. Note on this clone: Its antigen is still unknown.

Germline V lookup: CDR1 SGHRS, CDR2 YFSETQ. This CDR3 region has 14 residues. V shed 0 bases and J shed 10 bases, with 11 bases lying between them. Source: peripheral blood, taken on day 0 of AZD1222 vaccination. This TCR was recovered from an adult in good health. J is TRBJ1-6 and V is TRBV5-1; D is possibly TRBD1 (6 bases). In DNA form, the CDR3 reads TGCGCCAGCAGCTTGGGGGGGGCGGAATCACCCCTCCACTTT. Residues: CASSLGGAESPLHF.